This paragraph reports one T cell receptor beta chain. The target antigen is unknown. The data stem from a study of cytomegalovirus exposure and HLA in healthy donors. Whole-study context: The early release's HLA-typed donors yielded 78 million or so unique TCRs. General study findings and limits: Reports showed the classifier diagnosing cytomegalovirus status with high specificity and sensitivity. Investigators reported 164 TCR beta chains as tied to cytomegalovirus.

The PCR was carried out with 60 Vbeta primers and 13 Jbeta primers. Produced via immunoSEQ multiplex PCR; TCRdb's table is partial and in-frame only. The sample has approximately 190,000 clones; roughly 82% are singletons. This clonotype was obtained from a woman aged 50 to 65 in good health and CMV-seropositive. Sequenced: PBMCs.

This chain's CDR3 is CASSHLLSGVEDGYTF. The DNA for the CDR3 is TGCGCCAGCAGCCACCTATTAAGCGGAGTCGAAGATGGCTACACCTTC. This rearrangement joins TRBV4-1 to TRBJ1-2; D gene unclear. Germline CDR1 reads MGHRA; CDR2 reads YSYEKL. V was shortened by 3 bases and J by 6 bases, with 20 bases between the two germline ends. This CDR3 contains 16 residues.